This T cell receptor beta chain is drawn from a study of a mutant IDH1 vaccine in newly diagnosed glioma (dated by TCRdb to the early 2020s). A note on the overall study: Across visits V03 through V10, patients got a total of eight vaccinations, given in weeks 1, 3, 5, 7, 11, 15, 19 and 23. In the chemotherapy-containing groups, vaccination started alongside temozolomide cycles, whereas in patients who had radiotherapy alone it started 4-6 weeks after radiotherapy. Of the approximately 30 treated patients, roughly 60% were male and approximately 40% were female, and a mean age of roughly 40 years was recorded. Prior to enrollment, patients had been given standard therapy consisting of radiotherapy alone, temozolomide alone, or radiochemotherapy with temozolomide, with the combination given to most patients. Peripheral blood was drawn at six visits: V03 (baseline), V05, V07, V10, V12 and V13. For exploratory analyses, about 25 treated patients had longitudinal TCRB deep sequencing done wherever samples were available. Overall results and qualifications from the work: It was noted by the authors that analyses of patient blood samples could not be reproduced owing to sample limitations. No apparent relationship was observed between pseudoprogression and alterations in the top peripheral T cell clonotypes detected by TCRB sequencing. Immune responses induced by the vaccine were seen in approximately 93% of patients across multiple MHC alleles. PBMC samples for TCRB deep sequencing were selected based on availability.

The library was produced with the immunoSEQ multiplex PCR assay. Following the manufacturer's protocol, the hsTCRB Kit was used to amplify rearranged TCR beta chain sequences. An Illumina MiSeq was used to sequence the TCRB libraries. Per the authors' processing: The kit vendor's proprietary platform handled demultiplexing, trimming and gene mapping. TCRdb's version of the immuneACCESS table is confined to in-frame rearrangements and falls short of the full clone set. An unresolved V gene accounts for under half of the shortfall where checked; the remainder is of unknown origin. That table furnishes V, J and clone size, whereas the DNA furnished D and trimming. In all, the sample holds tens of thousands of clones, and 75% to 90% of those were seen once. The ten largest make up 1.4% of the sample. V is trimmed back by 3 bases and J by 0 bases, and the junction contains 4 bases that no gene match accounts for. CDR1 LGHNA and CDR2 YSLEER were looked up in the germline V gene. From its cysteine to its phenylalanine, the CDR3 spans 16 amino acids. Just the 48-base CDR3 DNA is kept, in frame starting at base 1.

To note about this clone: Its antigen is currently not known. Within one base of it there is no much larger clone, and no base qualities were kept.

The time point label of this sample denotes: week 23, last vaccination. Each vaccine dose, consisting of 300 ug of a 20-mer mutant IDH1 peptide in Montanide, was administered subcutaneously with topical imiquimod. The donors had newly diagnosed IDH1-mutant astrocytomas of WHO grade 3 or 4 that showed loss of nuclear ATRX. The samples were drawn from NOA16, a multicentre, single-arm, open-label phase I trial in Germany that tested a mutant IDH1 peptide vaccine in humans for the first time. The DNeasy Blood and Tissue Kit was used to extract genomic DNA from EDTA blood for TCRB sequencing. This sequence was found in a man between 40 and 49 years old with glioma. The V gene is TRBV4-3 and the J gene is TRBJ1-1; the central 10 bases match TRBD1. The sample was PBMCs, taken from a glioma patient whose treatment included an IDH1 peptide vaccine. CDR3 loop: CASSQRDRGVNTEAFF. The nucleotides read TGCGCCAGCAGCCAGAGGGACAGGGGAGTGAACACTGAAGCTTTCTTT.